The 24 T cell receptor beta chains given below trace back to one sample, sequenced in a study of blood T cell repertoires in COVID-19. Assay: immunoSEQ multiplex PCR; the TCRdb copy retains only in-frame clones and omits some. Of 62,000 or so clones in the sample, nearly 90% were seen once. Sample: peripheral blood. The receptors come from a man aged 45 to 65 with active COVID-19.

The genes are TRBV12-3 or TRBV12-4 and TRBJ2-2; TRBD2 agrees at 10 bases. This CDR3 is built from 12 residues. The V segment lost 3 bases and the J segment 17 bases; nucleotides outside the gene matches: 6. CDR3 loop: CASSLKGTSAFF. The CDR3 DNA sequence: TGTGCCAGCAGTTTGAAAGGGACTAGCGCCTTTTTT.

The chain has TRBV9 and TRBJ1-2, with 10 bases identical to TRBD1. The CDR3 length is 18 residues. Germline CDR1 and CDR2: SGDLS and YYNGEE. Trimming at V came to 3 bases and at J to 4 bases, leaving 15 bases not matched to a gene. CDR3 loop: CASSERPGQGSIIYGYTF. Written as DNA, the CDR3 is TGTGCCAGCAGCGAACGCCCGGGACAGGGGTCGATCATCTATGGCTACACCTTC.

DNA for the CDR3: TGTGCCAGCAGCTCCGGGAGTTTTGAGAGGGGGCCCTGGGGGGAGCAGTACTTC. Translated: CASSSGSFERGPWGEQYF. The chain links TRBV7-7 to TRBJ2-7; D is possibly TRBD1 (7 bases). Trimming shortened V by 4 bases and J by 7 bases, and 29 bases separated the two germline ends. CDR1 is SSHAT and CDR2 is FNYEAQ in the germline V gene (reference sequence). The CDR3 extends over 18 amino acids.

The chain is built from TRBV2 and TRBJ2-3; TRBD2 matches 15 bases. Germline V gene lookup returns CDR1 SNHLY and CDR2 FYNNEI. The CDR3 loop spans 17 amino acids. V was clipped by 11 bases and J by 3 bases; unmatched bases: 12. CDR3 residues: CARLRTSGGAMTDTQYF. The CDR3 DNA follows: TGTGCCCGCCTCAGGACTAGCGGGGGGGCCATGACAGATACGCAGTATTTT.

In its sample, this clone was seen once. The sample holds other DNA sequences that translate to the same CDR3. The rearrangement joins TRBV6-5 to TRBJ1-5, with 9 bases aligning to TRBD1. The CDR3 length is 14 residues. The V and J ends lost 5 bases and 2 bases, in that order; junction bases with no gene match: 1. Germline V gene data show CDR1 as MNHEY and CDR2 as SVGAGI. Here the CDR3 DNA reads TGTGCCAGCAGTCGGGACAGGGGCAATCAGCCCCAGCATTTT. Residues: CASSRDRGNQPQHF.

The J gene is TRBJ1-5, the V gene TRBV2; D is unclear. V lost 5 bases to trimming and J lost 5 bases, with 7 bases between them. CDR3 length: 12 amino acids. Germline V CDR1 and CDR2: SNHLY, FYNNEI. CDR3 region: CASSPPYQPQHF. CDR3 DNA sequence: TGTGCCAGCAGTCCTCCCTATCAGCCCCAGCATTTT.

V usage is TRBV18 and J usage is TRBJ1-2; tentatively, D is TRBD1 (6 bases). The V gene lost 6 bases and the J gene lost 6 bases, with 14 bases spanning the gap. CDR3 length equals 13 residues. CDR1 and CDR2 from the germline V gene are KGHSH and LQKENI. CDR3 region: CASSPQGRDGYTF. The CDR3 nucleotides read TGTGCCAGCTCCCCGCAGGGGCGGGATGGCTACACCTTC. The whole variable domain, filled in from reference TRBV18 and TRBJ1-2, reads NAGVMQNPRHLVRRRGQEARLRCSPMKGHSHVYWYRQLPEEGLKFMVYLQKENIIDESGMPKERFSAEFPKEGPSILRIQQVVRGDSAAYFCASSPQGRDGYTFGSGTRLTVV.

V and J are TRBV29-1 and TRBJ2-5; D possibly corresponds to TRBD1 (5 bases). The CDR3 loop spans 14 amino acids. Germline V gene lookup returns CDR1 SQVTM and CDR2 ANQGSEA. Between the trimmed V and J ends, which lost 6 bases and 5 bases, there was a span of 19 bases. The CDR3 region has the DNA TGCAGCGTGTATGGGAAGGCAGGGCGCGAGACCCAGTACTTC. Amino acids: CSVYGKAGRETQYF.

The chain links TRBV6-5 to TRBJ2-2; tentatively, D is TRBD1 (6 bases). CDR1 is MNHEY, CDR2 SVGAGI, per germline. This CDR3 is built from 14 residues. V lost 8 bases to trimming and J lost 1 base, with 11 bases between them. CDR3 coding DNA: TGTGCCAGCCAACCGGGACAGAACACCGGGGAGCTGTTTTTT. Amino acid sequence: CASQPGQNTGELFF.

The V and J genes are TRBV29-1 and TRBJ2-5; D remains ambiguous. V dropped 6 bases and J dropped 4 bases, with 9 bases sitting between them. CDR1 and CDR2 from the germline V gene are SQVTM and ANQGSEA. This CDR3 has 11 amino acids. Here the CDR3 reads CSVGGGETQYF. The CDR3 nucleotides are TGCAGCGTCGGCGGTGGAGAGACCCAGTACTTC.

This chain joins TRBV11-2 and TRBJ2-1; D might be TRBD1 (6 bases). V dropped 4 bases and J dropped 0 bases, with 13 bases sitting between them. CDR1 is SGHAT and CDR2 is FQNNGV in the germline V gene. This CDR3 has 16 amino acids. CDR3 nucleotide sequence: TGTGCCAGCAGCTCGACAGGACTGAGCTCCTACAATGAGCAGTTCTTC. Residues: CASSSTGLSSYNEQFF.

The chain links TRBV24-1 to TRBJ2-5; D perhaps matches TRBD2 (6 bases). CDR3 length: 14 residues. Between the trimmed V and J ends, which lost 9 bases and 5 bases, there was a span of 18 bases. The germline CDR1 and CDR2 sequences are KGHDR and SFDVKD. The CDR3 bases are TGTGCCACCTACAGCGGGCCGTTGGGGGAGACCCAGTACTTC. This codes for CATYSGPLGETQYF.

J is TRBJ2-7 and V is TRBV7-7; D not resolved. The CDR3 is 14 residues long. With 3 bases removed from V and 1 base from J, the gap between germline ends came to 10 bases. The V gene's germline CDR1 is SSHAT and CDR2 FNYEAQ (reference sequence). CDR3 nucleotide sequence: TGTGCCAGCAGCTTGTCTCAGACTTCCTACGAGCAGTACTTC. The encoded protein is CASSLSQTSYEQYF. Combining the CDR3 with reference TRBV7-7 and TRBJ2-7 gives the whole variable domain GAGVSQSPRYKVTKRGQDVTLRCDPISSHATLYWYQQALGQGPEFLTYFNYEAQPDKSGLPSDRFSAERPEGSISTLTIQRTEQRDSAMYRCASSLSQTSYEQYFGPGTRLTVT.

This clone was detected only once. CDR3: CASSQDGLAGGLEQFF. The CDR3 bases are TGCGCCAGCAGCCAAGATGGGCTAGCGGGGGGGCTTGAGCAGTTCTTC. The rearrangement joins TRBV4-3 to TRBJ2-1; 12 nucleotides line up with TRBD2. V lost 0 bases, J lost 9 bases, and 6 bases stayed unmatched. This CDR3 region has 16 residues. Germline V gene sequence: CDR1 LGHNA, CDR2 YSLEER.

J is TRBJ2-3 and V is TRBV9; 7 bases are shared with TRBD2. V shed 4 bases, J shed 7 bases, and the junction held 12 bases outside the gene matches. CDR3 length: 15 residues. Looked up from germline, CDR1 is SGDLS and CDR2 is YYNGEE. CDR3 amino acids: CASSPDGAGVYTQYF. The CDR3 bases are TGTGCCAGCAGCCCCGACGGGGCGGGGGTTTATACGCAGTATTTT. The variable domain in full, with the rest retrieved from reference TRBV9 and TRBJ2-3, is DSGVTQTPKHLITATGQRVTLRCSPRSGDLSVYWYQQSLDQGLQFLIQYYNGEERAKGNILERFSAQQFPDLHSELNLSSLELGDSALYFCASSPDGAGVYTQYFGPGTRLTVL.

This chain connects TRBV4-3 to TRBJ2-2, with D tentatively TRBD1 (6 bases). Trimming took off 2 bases at V and 4 bases at J, with 8 bases between the two ends. The CDR3 is 14 amino acids. Germline CDR1 LGHNA, CDR2 YSLEER. CDR3 nucleotides: TGCGCCAGCAGCCAAACAGGGAGCACCGGGGAGCTGTTTTTT. It specifies CASSQTGSTGELFF.

The chain links TRBV6-5 to TRBJ2-1; 10 bases align to TRBD2. The CDR3 sequence is 13 residues long. The germline CDR1 and CDR2 sequences are MNHEY and SVGAGI. After removal of 10 bases from V and 7 bases from J, the junction contained 7 bases not matched to a gene. The CDR3, as DNA: TGTGCCACGTCTAGCGGGGGTAGAAATGAGCAGTTCTTC. Its protein is CATSSGGRNEQFF.

The chain links TRBV5-5 to TRBJ1-2; the match to TRBD1 covers 8 bases. The CDR3 runs 15 residues. V shed 4 bases and J 3 bases; nucleotides not matched to a gene: 8. Germline V gives CDR1 SGHKS, CDR2 YYEKEE (reference sequence). The CDR3 loop reads CASSLTGQGDYGYTF. CDR3 bases: TGTGCCAGCAGCCTCACTGGACAGGGCGACTATGGCTACACCTTC.

The chain has TRBV13 and TRBJ2-1; tentative D call: TRBD1 (6 bases). The germline V gene has CDR1 PRHDT and CDR2 FYEKMQ (reference sequence). This CDR3 has 13 amino acids. With 3 bases removed from V and 6 bases from J, the gap between germline ends came to 9 bases. CDR3 loop: CASSLIGGNEQFF. CDR3 bases: TGTGCCAGCAGCTTGATAGGGGGCAATGAGCAGTTCTTC. Variable domain in full (rest from reference TRBV13 and TRBJ2-1): AAGVIQSPRHLIKEKRETATLKCYPIPRHDTVYWYQQGPGQDPQFLISFYEKMQSDKGSIPDRFSAQQFSDYHSELNMSSLELGDSALYFCASSLIGGNEQFFGPGTRLTVL.

The chain carries TRBV5-8 and TRBJ1-4, with 8 bases that match TRBD1. The CDR3 covers 16 residues. V shed 4 bases and J 8 bases; nucleotides not matched to a gene: 13. Germline V gives CDR1 SGHTS, CDR2 YDEGEE. The DNA for the CDR3 is TGTGCCAGCAGCGCAATAATTGGACAGGGTGGGGAAAAACTGTTTTTT. Residues: CASSAIIGQGGEKLFF.

V gene TRBV11-2 combines with J gene TRBJ1-5; no firm D call. The CDR3 runs 15 residues. Trimming cost V 0 bases and J 6 bases, with 12 bases left between them. Germline CDR1 and CDR2: SGHAT and FQNNGV. The CDR3 protein is CASSLDPGSSQPQHF. CDR3 coding DNA: TGTGCCAGCAGCTTAGATCCGGGGAGTAGTCAGCCCCAGCATTTT.

V usage is TRBV14 and J usage is TRBJ1-2; D possibly corresponds to TRBD1 (6 bases). This CDR3 has 14 residues. CDR1 and CDR2 from the germline V gene are SGHDN and FVKESK. The germline V and J ends were trimmed by 4 bases and 7 bases, with 16 bases remaining between them. The CDR3 region is CASSRRDTGFGYTF. In nucleotides, the CDR3 is TGTGCCAGCAGCCGCCGGGACACCGGGTTTGGCTACACCTTC.

The chain employs TRBV10-2 and TRBJ1-2; 10 nucleotides line up with TRBD1. Germline CDR1 and CDR2: WSHSY and SAAADI. The CDR3 is 15 amino acids. Losses at the gene ends were 2 bases for V and 4 bases for J; bases not matched to a gene: 4. The CDR3 loop is CASSEGQGDVYGYTF. The CDR3 coding sequence is TGCGCCAGCAGTGAGGGACAGGGGGACGTCTATGGCTACACCTTC.

The chain links TRBV13 to TRBJ2-7; 7 nucleotides align to TRBD2. The CDR3 extends over 15 amino acids. V was clipped by 5 bases and J by 3 bases; unmatched bases: 10. Germline lookup yields CDR1 PRHDT and CDR2 FYEKMQ (reference sequence). The CDR3 DNA is TGTGCCAGCAGCCCAGGTTTGGGCGGGGGCTACGAGCAGTACTTC. Its translation: CASSPGLGGGYEQYF.